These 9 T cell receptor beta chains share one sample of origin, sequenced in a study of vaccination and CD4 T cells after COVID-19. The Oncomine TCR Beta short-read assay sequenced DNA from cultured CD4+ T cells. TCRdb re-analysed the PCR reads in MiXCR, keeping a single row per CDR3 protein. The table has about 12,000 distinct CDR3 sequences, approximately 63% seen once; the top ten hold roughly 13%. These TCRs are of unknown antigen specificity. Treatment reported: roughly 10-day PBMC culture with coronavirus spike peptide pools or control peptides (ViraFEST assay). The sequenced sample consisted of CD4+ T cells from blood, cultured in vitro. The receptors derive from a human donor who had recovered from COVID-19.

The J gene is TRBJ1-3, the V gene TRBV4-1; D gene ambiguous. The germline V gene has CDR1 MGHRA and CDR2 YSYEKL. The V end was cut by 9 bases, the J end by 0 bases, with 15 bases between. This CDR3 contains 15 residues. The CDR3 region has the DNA TGCGCCAGTACCCTCAGGTTCGGCTCTGGAAACACCATATATTTT. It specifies CASTLRFGSGNTIYF.

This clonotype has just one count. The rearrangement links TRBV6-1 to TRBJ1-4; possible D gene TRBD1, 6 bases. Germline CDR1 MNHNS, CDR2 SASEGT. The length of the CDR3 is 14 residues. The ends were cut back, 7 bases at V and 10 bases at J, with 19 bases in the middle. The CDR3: CASKGGARAGKLFF. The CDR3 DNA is TGTGCCAGCAAGGGGGGCGCCAGGGCTGGAAAACTGTTTTTT.

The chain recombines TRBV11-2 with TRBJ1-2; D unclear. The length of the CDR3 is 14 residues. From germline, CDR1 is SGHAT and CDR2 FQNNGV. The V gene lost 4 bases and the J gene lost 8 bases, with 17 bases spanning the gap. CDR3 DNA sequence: TGTGCCAGCAGCTCAAACCGACGGGGAGCCGGCTACACCTTC. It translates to CASSSNRRGAGYTF.

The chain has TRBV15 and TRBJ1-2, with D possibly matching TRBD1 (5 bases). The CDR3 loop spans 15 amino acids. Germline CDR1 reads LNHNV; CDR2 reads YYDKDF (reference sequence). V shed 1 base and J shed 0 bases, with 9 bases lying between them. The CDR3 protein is CATSRATGANYGYTF. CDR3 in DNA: TGTGCCACCAGCAGAGCCACGGGGGCTAACTATGGCTACACCTTC.

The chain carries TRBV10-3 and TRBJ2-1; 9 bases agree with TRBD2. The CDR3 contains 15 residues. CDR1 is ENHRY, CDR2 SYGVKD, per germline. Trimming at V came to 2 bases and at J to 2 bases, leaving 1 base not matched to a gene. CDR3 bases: TGTGCCATCAGTGAGGCTAGCGGGGCCTACAATGAGCAGTTCTTC. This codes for CAISEASGAYNEQFF.

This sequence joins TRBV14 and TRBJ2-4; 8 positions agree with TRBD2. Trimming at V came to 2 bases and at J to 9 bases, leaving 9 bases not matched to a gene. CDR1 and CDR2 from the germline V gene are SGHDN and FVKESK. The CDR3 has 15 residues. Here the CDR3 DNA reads TGTGCCAGCAGCCAAACCGGGACTAGAAGTATCATTCAGTACTTC. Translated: CASSQTGTRSIIQYF.

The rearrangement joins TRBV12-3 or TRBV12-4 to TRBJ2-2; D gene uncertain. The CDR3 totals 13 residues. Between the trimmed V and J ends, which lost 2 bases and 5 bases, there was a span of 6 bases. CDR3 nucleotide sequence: TGTGCCAGCAGTTTACATGTGACCGGGGAGCTGTTTTTT. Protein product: CASSLHVTGELFF.

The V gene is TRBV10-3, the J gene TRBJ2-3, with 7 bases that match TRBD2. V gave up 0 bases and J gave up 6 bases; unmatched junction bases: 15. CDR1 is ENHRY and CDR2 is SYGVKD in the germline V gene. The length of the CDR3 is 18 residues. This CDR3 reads CAISESGGSFPSVDTQYF. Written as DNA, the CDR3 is TGTGCCATCAGTGAGTCGGGCGGGAGCTTCCCCTCGGTTGATACGCAGTATTTT.

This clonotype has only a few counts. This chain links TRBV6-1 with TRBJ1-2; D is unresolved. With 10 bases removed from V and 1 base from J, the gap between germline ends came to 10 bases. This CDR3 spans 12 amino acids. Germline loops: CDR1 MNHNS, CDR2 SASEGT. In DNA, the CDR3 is TGTGCCACCCAGGAATTTAACTATGGCTACACCTTC. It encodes CATQEFNYGYTF.